This T cell receptor (beta chain) was sequenced for a study of blood T cell repertoires in COVID-19. CDR3 length: 16 amino acids. CDR1 MDHEN and CDR2 SYDVKM come from the germline V gene. The ends lost 5 bases at V and 9 bases at J; junction bases unmatched: 12. Source study methods: Using reference gene primer amplification, nucleated cell counts were estimated. Profiled with immunoSEQ multiplex PCR; TCRdb holds only in-frame clones, not every one. Clone size and the V and J calls come from that table; the DNA yielded D and trimming. Of some 29,000 clones in the sample, approximately 90% are singletons; the top ten hold roughly 15%.

The genes are TRBV28 and TRBJ1-6; 8 nucleotides agree with TRBD1. Sequenced sample: peripheral blood. The receptor comes from a human donor in a cohort sampled during active COVID-19. The CDR3 DNA sequence: TGTGCCAGCAGTCCCCTTGGGCAGGGGACAGGTTCACCCCTCCACTTT. Protein: CASSPLGQGTGSPLHF.